This is a list of T cell receptor beta chains from one sample in a study of T cells in Graves' hyperthyroidism and ophthalmopathy. In TCRdb, the multiplex PCR reads were re-called with MiXCR into one record per CDR3 protein. This table has 450,000 to 650,000 distinct CDR3 sequences, less than 25% appearing once. Material: blood. These receptors originate from a young man with Graves' hyperthyroidism. CDR3s include the opening cysteine and the closing phenylalanine or tryptophan. A D gene is named only where the DNA matches it firmly. Some rows mark clone size as missing; the rest say once, few, many or name a class of expanded clone.

>TRBJ2-5|TRBV6-1|-|-
TGTGCCAGCAGTCCCCGGGCCGCGTACCAAGAGACCCAGTACTTC
CASSPRAAYQETQYF
>TRBJ1-1|TRBV7-8|many|-
TGTGCCAGCAGCTCTTTCAGGGGCCGGAACACTGAAGCTTTCTTT
CASSSFRGRNTEAFF
>TRBJ2-5|TRBV2|few|-
TGTGCCAGCAGACAGGGATTGGAGACCCAGTACTTC
CASRQGLETQYF
>TRBJ1-5|TRBV20-1|many|TRBD1
TGCAGTGCTCACATGGGACAGGATTCTCAGCCCCAGCATTTT
CSAHMGQDSQPQHF
>TRBJ2-7|TRBV2|many|-
TGTGCCAGCAGTCTTATCACAGCTCTACCGTTCTCACGGAACGAGCAGTACTTC
CASSLITALPFSRNEQYF
>TRBJ1-1|TRBV28|many|-
TGTGCCAGCAGTTTAGGAGGGGTCCGGGGTAACACTGAAGCTTTCTTT
CASSLGGVRGNTEAFF
>TRBJ1-5|TRBV12-3/TRBV12-4|-|-
TGTGCCAGCAGCTCGGACATTGCGAAGCCCCAGCATTTT
CASSSDIAKPQHF
>TRBJ1-1|TRBV5-1|-|TRBD1
TGCGTCAGCAGCAACCGGGACAGGGGGCTTGATGAAGCTTTCTTT
CVSSNRDRGLDEAFF
>TRBJ1-2|TRBV6-1|-|-
TGTGCCAGCAGACGCACCTCGGCCGAGAACTATGGCTACACCTTC
CASRRTSAENYGYTF
>TRBJ1-1|TRBV28|many|-
TGTGCCAGCAGTGACAGCCTCATGAACACTGAAGCTTTCTTT
CASSDSLMNTEAFF
>TRBJ2-7|TRBV28|many|-
TGTGCCAGCAGTCCGGGACACCAATTCGAGCAGTACTTC
CASSPGHQFEQYF
>TRBJ2-7|TRBV5-5|few|-
TGTGCCAGCAGCTTGGTTCTGGGCGACGAGCAGTACTTC
CASSLVLGDEQYF
>TRBJ1-1|TRBV6-1|-|TRBD1
TGTGCCAGCACCAACCCCAGGGGGCCCGGGAGAGCTTTCTTT
CASTNPRGPGRAFF
>TRBJ2-5|TRBV13|-|TRBD2
TGTGCCAGCAGAGAGACTAGCACGGAGACCCAGTACTTC
CASRETSTETQYF
>TRBJ1-2|TRBV5-1|many|TRBD1
TGCGCCAGCAGCTTACAGACAGGGAACTATGGCTACACCTTC
CASSLQTGNYGYTF
>TRBJ2-7|TRBV7-2|-|TRBD1
TGTGCCAGCACCTTTCAACAGGGGGCCGTCTACGAGCAGTACTTC
CASTFQQGAVYEQYF
>TRBJ2-2|TRBV20-1|many|-
TGCAGTGCTTCCGACGTGGGGGGAGGGGAGCTGTTTTTT
CSASDVGGGELFF
>TRBJ2-7|TRBV13|many|-
TGTGCCAGCAGCTTAGAAGGGGCAAGCCACGAGCAGTACTTC
CASSLEGASHEQYF
>TRBJ1-1|TRBV14|few|-
TGTGCCAGCAGCCAAAAAAGGACGGGTGAAGCTTTCTTT
CASSQKRTGEAFF